The rows below give T cell receptor beta chains drawn from one sample of a study of T cell responses to AZD1222 COVID-19 vaccine. Measured with immunoSEQ multiplex PCR; TCRdb has only the in-frame clones, and not every one. This sample has roughly 120,000 clones, with over 75% found just once. The sample here was peripheral blood, taken on day 0 of AZD1222 vaccination. Every receptor here comes from an adult in good health. Both conserved end residues are part of each CDR3. A D gene is named only where the DNA matches it firmly. The size entry is marked missing in some rows and otherwise reads once, few, many or a size class.

D gene: TRBD1
J gene: TRBJ1-6
V gene: TRBV15
clone size: .
CDR3 protein: CATSARTGGSPLHF
CDR3 DNA: TGTGCCACCAGCGCCCGGACAGGAGGATCACCCCTCCACTTT

D gene: .
J gene: TRBJ1-1
V gene: TRBV3-1/TRBV3-2
clone size: .
CDR3 protein: CASSKGGPKIGTEAFF
CDR3 DNA: TGTGCCAGCAGCAAAGGGGGGCCCAAAATCGGGACTGAAGCTTTCTTT

D gene: .
J gene: TRBJ2-7
V gene: TRBV12-3/TRBV12-4
clone size: .
CDR3 protein: CASSPDSPYEQYF
CDR3 DNA: TGTGCCAGCAGTCCGGACTCCCCCTACGAGCAGTACTTC

D gene: TRBD2
J gene: TRBJ2-5
V gene: TRBV4-1
clone size: .
CDR3 protein: CASSQEIAGGTVQETQYF
CDR3 DNA: TGCGCCAGCAGCCAAGAAATAGCGGGGGGCACCGTCCAAGAGACCCAGTACTTC

D gene: .
J gene: TRBJ1-1
V gene: TRBV11-3
clone size: .
CDR3 protein: CASTRGGDEAFF
CDR3 DNA: TGTGCCAGCACCCGAGGGGGGGATGAAGCTTTCTTT

D gene: .
J gene: TRBJ2-5
V gene: TRBV6-7
clone size: .
CDR3 protein: CASSYSIPDSKNQETQYF
CDR3 DNA: TGTGCCAGCAGTTACTCAATTCCGGACAGTAAAAACCAAGAGACCCAGTACTTC

D gene: TRBD2
J gene: TRBJ2-2
V gene: TRBV5-1
clone size: .
CDR3 protein: CASSPEGRGRTGELFF
CDR3 DNA: TGCGCCAGCAGCCCGGAGGGGAGGGGTAGGACCGGGGAGCTGTTTTTT

D gene: .
J gene: TRBJ2-1
V gene: TRBV7-6
clone size: .
CDR3 protein: CASSPGQYSYNEQFF
CDR3 DNA: TGTGCCAGCAGCCCAGGACAGTACTCCTACAATGAGCAGTTCTTC

D gene: .
J gene: TRBJ2-1
V gene: TRBV11-2
clone size: .
CDR3 protein: CASSSRASSYNEQFF
CDR3 DNA: TGTGCCAGCAGCTCCAGGGCGAGCTCCTACAATGAGCAGTTCTTC

D gene: .
J gene: TRBJ2-7
V gene: TRBV6-5
clone size: few
CDR3 protein: CASSRTGGAYEQYF
CDR3 DNA: TGTGCCAGCAGTCGCACAGGGGGGGCCTACGAGCAGTACTTC

D gene: .
J gene: TRBJ1-1
V gene: TRBV7-9
clone size: few
CDR3 protein: CASTGPLATEAFF
CDR3 DNA: TGTGCCAGCACGGGACCCCTGGCCACTGAAGCTTTCTTT

D gene: .
J gene: TRBJ1-3
V gene: TRBV13
clone size: .
CDR3 protein: CASSLASSRGLGGNTIYF
CDR3 DNA: TGTGCCAGCAGCTTAGCCTCCTCGCGGGGGCTGGGAGGAAACACCATATATTTT

D gene: .
J gene: TRBJ1-2
V gene: TRBV29-1
clone size: .
CDR3 protein: CSVDRTGFRGYTF
CDR3 DNA: TGCAGCGTTGACCGAACAGGGTTCAGGGGCTACACCTTC

D gene: .
J gene: TRBJ1-2
V gene: TRBV11-2
clone size: .
CDR3 protein: CASSLLQDLTF
CDR3 DNA: TGTGCCAGCAGCTTACTACAGGATCTCACCTTC

D gene: .
J gene: TRBJ2-7
V gene: TRBV20-1
clone size: .
CDR3 protein: CSARVLYEQYF
CDR3 DNA: TGCAGTGCTAGGGTCCTCTACGAGCAGTACTTC

D gene: .
J gene: TRBJ1-6
V gene: TRBV28
clone size: .
CDR3 protein: CASRGDDSYNSPLHF
CDR3 DNA: TGTGCCAGCAGGGGAGATGACAGTTATAATTCACCCCTCCACTTT

D gene: .
J gene: TRBJ1-2
V gene: TRBV5-8
clone size: once
CDR3 protein: CASSLFSYGYTF
CDR3 DNA: TGTGCCAGCAGCTTGTTCAGCTATGGCTACACCTTC

D gene: TRBD2
J gene: TRBJ2-1
V gene: TRBV6-4
clone size: .
CDR3 protein: CASSEAAGGIDEQFF
CDR3 DNA: TGTGCCAGCAGTGAGGCAGCGGGGGGAATCGATGAGCAGTTCTTC

D gene: TRBD1
J gene: TRBJ2-1
V gene: TRBV12-5
clone size: .
CDR3 protein: CASGSPQGDEQFF
CDR3 DNA: TGTGCTAGTGGTTCCCCCCAGGGGGATGAGCAGTTCTTC

D gene: .
J gene: TRBJ2-3
V gene: TRBV7-2
clone size: few
CDR3 protein: CASSLWNPGTDTQYF
CDR3 DNA: TGTGCCAGCAGCTTATGGAATCCTGGCACAGATACGCAGTATTTT

D gene: TRBD1
J gene: TRBJ1-6
V gene: TRBV6-2/TRBV6-3
clone size: .
CDR3 protein: CASSYSTTGGGSPLHF
CDR3 DNA: TGTGCCAGCAGTTACTCGACTACAGGGGGCGGTTCACCCCTCCACTTT

D gene: TRBD2
J gene: TRBJ2-5
V gene: TRBV3-1/TRBV3-2
clone size: .
CDR3 protein: CASSQGQRGGLQTQYF
CDR3 DNA: TGTGCCAGCAGCCAAGGTCAGCGGGGGGGCCTCCAGACCCAGTACTTC

D gene: TRBD2
J gene: TRBJ2-4
V gene: TRBV10-3
clone size: .
CDR3 protein: CAISESPSGGAGKNIQYF
CDR3 DNA: TGTGCCATCAGTGAGTCGCCTAGCGGGGGGGCCGGCAAAAACATTCAGTACTTC

D gene: TRBD1
J gene: TRBJ2-3
V gene: TRBV5-1
clone size: .
CDR3 protein: CASSKGQGTDTQYF
CDR3 DNA: TGCGCCAGCAGCAAGGGACAGGGCACAGATACGCAGTATTTT

D gene: TRBD1
J gene: TRBJ2-4
V gene: TRBV6-1
clone size: few
CDR3 protein: CASSEPDRAAKNIQYF
CDR3 DNA: TGTGCCAGCAGTGAACCTGACAGGGCCGCCAAAAACATTCAGTACTTC

D gene: .
J gene: TRBJ1-5
V gene: TRBV11-2
clone size: .
CDR3 protein: CASSLGGGTGNQPQHF
CDR3 DNA: TGTGCCAGCAGCTTAGGGGGGGGCACGGGGAATCAGCCCCAGCATTTT